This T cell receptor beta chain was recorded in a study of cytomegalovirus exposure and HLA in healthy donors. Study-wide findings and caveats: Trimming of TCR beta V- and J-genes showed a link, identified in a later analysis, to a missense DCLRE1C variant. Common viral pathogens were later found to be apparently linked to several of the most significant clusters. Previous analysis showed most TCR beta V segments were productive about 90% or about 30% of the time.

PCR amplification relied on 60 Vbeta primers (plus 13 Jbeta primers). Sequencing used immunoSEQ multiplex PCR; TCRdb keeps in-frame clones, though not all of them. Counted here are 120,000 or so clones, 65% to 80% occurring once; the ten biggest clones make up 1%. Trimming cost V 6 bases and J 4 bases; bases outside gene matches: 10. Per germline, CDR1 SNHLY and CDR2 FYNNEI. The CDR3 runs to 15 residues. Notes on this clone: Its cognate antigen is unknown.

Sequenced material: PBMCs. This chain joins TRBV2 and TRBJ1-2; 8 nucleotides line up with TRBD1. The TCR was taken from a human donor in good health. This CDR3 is CASRPEQGAVYGYTF. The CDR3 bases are TGTGCCAGCAGGCCCGAGCAGGGGGCCGTCTATGGCTACACCTTC.